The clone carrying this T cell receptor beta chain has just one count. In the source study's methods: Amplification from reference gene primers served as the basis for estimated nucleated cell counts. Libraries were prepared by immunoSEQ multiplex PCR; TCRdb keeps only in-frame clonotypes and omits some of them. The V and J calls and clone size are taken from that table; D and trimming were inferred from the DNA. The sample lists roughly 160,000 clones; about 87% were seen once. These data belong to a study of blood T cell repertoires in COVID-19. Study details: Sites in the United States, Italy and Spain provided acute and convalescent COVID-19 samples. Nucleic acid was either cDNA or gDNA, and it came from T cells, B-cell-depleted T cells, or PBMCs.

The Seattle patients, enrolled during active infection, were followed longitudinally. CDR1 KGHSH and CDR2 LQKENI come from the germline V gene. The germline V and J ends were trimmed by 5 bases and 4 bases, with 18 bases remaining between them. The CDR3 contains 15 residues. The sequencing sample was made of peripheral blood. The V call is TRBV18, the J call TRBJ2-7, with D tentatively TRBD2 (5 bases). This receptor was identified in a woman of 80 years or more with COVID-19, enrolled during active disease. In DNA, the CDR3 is TGTGCCAGCTCAGAAGGAGGCGGCTCTATATACGAGCAGTACTTC. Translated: CASSEGGGSIYEQYF. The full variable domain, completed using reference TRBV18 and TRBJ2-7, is NAGVMQNPRHLVRRRGQEARLRCSPMKGHSHVYWYRQLPEEGLKFMVYLQKENIIDESGMPKERFSAEFPKEGPSILRIQQVVRGDSAAYFCASSEGGGSIYEQYFGPGTRLTVT.